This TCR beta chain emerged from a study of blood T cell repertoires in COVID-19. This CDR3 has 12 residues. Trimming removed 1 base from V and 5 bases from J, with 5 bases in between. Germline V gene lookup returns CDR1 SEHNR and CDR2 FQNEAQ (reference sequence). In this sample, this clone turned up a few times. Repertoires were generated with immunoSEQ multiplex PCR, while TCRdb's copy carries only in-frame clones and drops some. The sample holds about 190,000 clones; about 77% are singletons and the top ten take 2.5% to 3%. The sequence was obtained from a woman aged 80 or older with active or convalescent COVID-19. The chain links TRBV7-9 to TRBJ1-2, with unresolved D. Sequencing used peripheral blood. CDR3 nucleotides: TGTGCCAGCAGCTTAGGAGTTTATGGCTACACCTTC. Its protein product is CASSLGVYGYTF.